This record covers a single TCR beta chain. Some clones are missing from TCRdb's copy, which holds only in-frame ones; the method was immunoSEQ multiplex PCR. The sample has tens of thousands of clones, 85% to 90% seen once. These data originate in a study of blood T cell repertoires in COVID-19. Participant age was about 18 to 100 years, and participants resided in roughly 25 US areas. Germline CDR1 LGHNA, CDR2 YNFKEQ. Deletions cut 4 bases from V and 0 bases from J, with 12 bases between. The CDR3 totals 15 residues. Sequencing used PBMCs or T cells enriched from blood (not recorded which). The gene calls are TRBV4-2 and TRBJ1-1; D uncertain. The origin of this receptor is a woman aged 45 to 65 with acute COVID-19. The CDR3 nucleotides are TGTGCCAGCAGCCCGAGCGACTTCATGAACACTGAAGCTTTCTTT. Its translation is CASSPSDFMNTEAFF.